These 18 T cell receptor beta chains originate from one sample sequenced in a study of T cells in Graves' hyperthyroidism and ophthalmopathy. TCR beta CDR3 region amplification was performed from RNA transcripts. The HTBI primer set served for first-round RT-PCR of the TCR CDR3. TCRdb independently ran MiXCR on the multiplex PCR reads; one entry per CDR3 protein. This sample has 600,000 to 750,000 distinct CDR3 sequences, with roughly 17% found just once. Sequencing was done on a sample of blood. The receptor source for this set is a man aged 50 to 60 with Graves' hyperthyroidism.

This clonotype was picked up a small number of times. The gene calls are TRBV3-1 and TRBJ1-1, with TRBD1 as a possible D gene (5 bases). V lost 4 bases to trimming and J lost 0 bases, with 15 bases between them. This CDR3 is built from 16 residues. Germline assignment: CDR1 LGHDT and CDR2 YNNKEL (reference sequence). CDR3 nucleotides: TGTGCCAGCAGCCCACCCGGTTCCAGGGTGAACACTGAAGCTTTCTTT. Translation: CASSPPGSRVNTEAFF.

The table lists this clonotype with a count of one. This rearrangement joins TRBV19 to TRBJ2-5; possibly TRBD2 for D (6 bases). The germline V gene encodes CDR1 LNHDA and CDR2 SQIVND (reference sequence). This CDR3 contains 14 residues. V shed 2 bases and J shed 5 bases, with 12 bases lying between them. This CDR3 reads CASSITAGLETQYF. CDR3 sequence (DNA): TGTGCCAGTAGTATAACAGCGGGTTTGGAGACCCAGTACTTC.

CDR3: CASSLGQGVVDTGELFF. The CDR3 nucleotides are TGTGCCAGCAGCTTAGGCCAGGGGGTGGTTGACACCGGGGAGCTGTTTTTT. The chain is built from TRBV11-3 and TRBJ2-2; 7 positions agree with TRBD1. The CDR3 loop spans 17 amino acids. V shed 1 base and J 3 bases; nucleotides not matched to a gene: 8. CDR1 SGHNT and CDR2 YENEEA come from the germline V gene.

The chain uses TRBV30 and TRBJ2-5; D gene ambiguous. CDR1 GTSNPN and CDR2 SVGIG come from the germline V gene (reference sequence). Trimming cost V 0 bases and J 3 bases, with 11 bases left between them. The CDR3 consists of 14 residues. The DNA of the CDR3 is TGTGCCTGGAGTGTACCCCCAGAAAAAGAGACCCAGTACTTC. Its translation: CAWSVPPEKETQYF.

The CDR3 DNA sequence: TGCAGTGCTAGATGGGGACAGGCGAGATTCTACGAGCAGTACTTC. Protein sequence: CSARWGQARFYEQYF. The chain employs TRBV20-1 and TRBJ2-7, with 8 bases identical to TRBD1. Germline V gene sequence: CDR1 DFQATT, CDR2 SNEGSKA (reference sequence). The CDR3 loop spans 15 amino acids. The ends lost 2 bases at V and 3 bases at J; junction bases unmatched: 9.

This clonotype has a handful of counts. The chain recombines TRBV4-1 with TRBJ1-5; possible D gene TRBD1, 5 bases. Trimming cost V 5 bases and J 0 bases, with 14 bases left between them. This CDR3 contains 16 residues. Germline-derived CDR1 and CDR2 are MGHRA and YSYEKL. Written as DNA, the CDR3 is TGCGCCAGCAGCAAGATACAGGTGCCTAGCAATCAGCCCCAGCATTTT. Amino acids: CASSKIQVPSNQPQHF.

This chain connects TRBV7-3 to TRBJ1-1, with a weak D call TRBD1 (5 bases). CDR3 length: 14 amino acids. Trimming removed 0 bases from V and 6 bases from J, with 11 bases in between. Germline CDR1 and CDR2: SGHTA and FQGTGA. CDR3 protein: CASSLTGGSPEAFF. As DNA, the CDR3 is TGTGCCAGCAGCTTAACTGGGGGGTCCCCTGAAGCTTTCTTT.

The chain uses TRBV20-1 and TRBJ2-3; D remains unclear. The germline V gene has CDR1 DFQATT and CDR2 SNEGSKA (reference sequence). The CDR3 runs to 12 residues. V was clipped by 2 bases and J by 2 bases, with 5 bases between them. CDR3 loop: CSARPYTDTQYF. The CDR3 nucleotides are TGCAGTGCTAGACCTTACACAGATACGCAGTATTTT.

Only one count was recorded for this clonotype. The chain employs TRBV19 and TRBJ2-7; 8 positions match TRBD1. The V gene's germline CDR1 is LNHDA and CDR2 SQIVND (reference sequence). The CDR3 runs 15 residues. J was trimmed by 1 base and V by 4 bases; bases with no gene match: 6. The CDR3 DNA reads TGTGCCAGTAGTACTAGACAGGGGTCTTCCTACGAGCAGTACTTC. Translated: CASSTRQGSSYEQYF.

The rearrangement links TRBV6-1 to TRBJ1-5; no reliable D call. V lost 6 bases to trimming and J lost 7 bases, with 16 bases between them. The CDR3 length is 14 residues. Germline V lookup: CDR1 MNHNS, CDR2 SASEGT. CDR3 DNA sequence: TGTGCCAGCAGCTTTACGTCTAGGATCCAGCCCCAGCATTTT. Protein: CASSFTSRIQPQHF.

This clonotype was recorded at least ten times. This chain links TRBV28 with TRBJ1-2; possibly TRBD1 for D (5 bases). CDR1 and CDR2 from the germline V gene are MDHEN and SYDVKM. V was clipped by 6 bases and J by 6 bases, with 17 bases between them. The CDR3 runs 14 residues. This CDR3 is CASRGGGRANGYTF. CDR3 coding DNA: TGTGCCAGCAGGGGGGGAGGCAGAGCAAATGGCTACACCTTC.

Concerning this clonotype itself: One end of the junction is discordant with germline, which a read error may explain. This sequence joins TRBV9 and TRBJ2-2; 7 positions match TRBD2. CDR3 size: 16 residues. The germline gives CDR1 SGDLS, CDR2 YYNGEE. CDR3 amino acids: CASSVVGGQNTGELLF. The CDR3, as DNA: TGTGCCAGCAGCGTAGTGGGAGGGCAGAACACCGGGGAGCTGTTGTTT.

Ten or more counts support this clonotype. This CDR3 is CASSSYRDTDTQYF. In nucleotides, the CDR3 is TGTGCCAGCAGTTCCTACCGGGACACAGATACGCAGTATTTT. The V and J genes are TRBV28 and TRBJ2-3; D might be TRBD2 (5 bases). The V gene's germline CDR1 is MDHEN and CDR2 SYDVKM. The germline V and J ends were trimmed by 4 bases and 2 bases, with 10 bases remaining between them. The length of the CDR3 is 14 residues.

This clonotype was recorded a few times. Since a much larger clone is just one base distant, this may be a read error. The rearrangement links TRBV6-2 or TRBV6-3 to TRBJ2-7; D unclear. Trimming stripped 8 bases from V and 2 bases from J, with 4 bases between. This CDR3 has 10 residues. From germline, CDR1 is MNHEY and CDR2 SVGEGT. CDR3 residues: CASATYEQYF. The CDR3 DNA reads as TGTGCCAGCGCGACCTACGAGCAGTACTTC.

The gene calls are TRBV19 and TRBJ1-5; D not certain. There are 12 residues in the CDR3. CDR1 and CDR2 (germline): LNHDA, SQIVND (reference sequence). V lost 6 bases, J lost 5 bases, and 8 bases lay in between. CDR3 in DNA: TGTGCCAGTAGCCTACGGGATCAGCCCCAGCATTTT. Its translation: CASSLRDQPQHF.

The table lists this clonotype with a count of one. The DNA for the CDR3 is TGTGCCAGCACAGGGGGAGCCTACAATGAGCAGTTCTTC. Its protein is CASTGGAYNEQFF. The V and J genes are TRBV11-1 and TRBJ2-1; 7 bases are a match to TRBD1. With 7 bases clipped from V and 2 bases from J, the junction kept 2 bases outside the gene matches. The V gene's germline CDR1 is SGHAT and CDR2 FQDESV (reference sequence). This CDR3 region has 13 residues.

This clonotype was observed at least ten times. The chain couples TRBV11-1 to TRBJ2-7; D remains unclear. Deletions cut 3 bases from V and 2 bases from J, with 11 bases between. Germline V lookup: CDR1 SGHAT, CDR2 FQDESV (reference sequence). The CDR3 spans 14 residues. CDR3 nucleotides: TGTGCCAGCAGCTTGCACGGTGGGGCCTACGAGCAGTACTTC. Residues: CASSLHGGAYEQYF.

This clonotype was detected only a few times. The chain joins TRBV20-1 to TRBJ2-3, with 10 bases that match TRBD2. Germline V CDR1 and CDR2: DFQATT, SNEGSKA (reference sequence). CDR3 length: 14 amino acids. Trimming took 6 bases from V and 4 from J; bases not matched to a gene: 7. The CDR3 region has the DNA TGCAGTGCAAGACTCAGCGGGAGGGCAGATACGCAGTATTTT. Translating it yields CSARLSGRADTQYF.